The 12 T cell receptor beta chains given below trace back to one sample, sequenced in a study of blood T cells in healthy people across ages. A second roughly 6 to 11 cycle PCR used barcoded and J-beta primers. Via MiXCR, TCRdb re-called the 5' RACE reads, giving one row per CDR3 protein. The sample lists 1.5 million to 2 million distinct CDR3 sequences, about 31% seen once, with approximately 11% in the top ten. Sequenced: blood. All receptors come from a woman in her twenties or thirties in good health.

This clonotype showed up many times. The chain combines TRBV27 with TRBJ2-7; 10 nucleotides line up with TRBD1. Germline CDR1 and CDR2: MNHEY and SMNVEV (reference sequence). V gave up 5 bases and J gave up 5 bases; unmatched junction bases: 6. This CDR3 has 14 amino acids. The CDR3 nucleotides read TGTGCCAGCAGTAGAAGACAGGGGGCAGACGAGCAGTACTTC. Protein sequence: CASSRRQGADEQYF.

The chain carries TRBV27 and TRBJ1-2; D gene uncertain. With 6 bases removed from V and 4 bases from J, the gap between germline ends came to 6 bases. Germline V lookup: CDR1 MNHEY, CDR2 SMNVEV (reference sequence). The CDR3 consists of 11 residues. CDR3 DNA: TGTGCCAGCAGGGACCCCTATGGCTACACCTTC. Translating gives CASRDPYGYTF.

The chain employs TRBV30 and TRBJ2-7, with 8 bases lining up with TRBD1. With 2 bases clipped from V and 5 bases from J, the junction kept 2 bases outside the gene matches. Germline assignment: CDR1 GTSNPN and CDR2 SVGIG (reference sequence). The CDR3 loop spans 12 amino acids. This chain's CDR3 is CAWSQQGDEQYF. The CDR3 DNA is TGTGCCTGGAGTCAACAGGGGGACGAGCAGTACTTC.

The sample holds a few counts of this clonotype. This chain links TRBV11-2 with TRBJ1-2, with 9 bases that match TRBD1. V trimming: 6 bases; J trimming: 7 bases; junction bases outside the gene matches: 9. Germline values: CDR1 SGHAT, CDR2 FQNNGV. The CDR3 length is 14 residues. The chain's CDR3 is CASRPGQGIGGYTF. CDR3 DNA sequence: TGTGCCAGCAGACCCGGACAGGGGATCGGTGGCTACACCTTC.

This chain links TRBV28 with TRBJ2-7, with a possible D match to TRBD1 (5 bases). V was cut by 5 bases and J by 2 bases, with 10 bases left in between. The CDR3 is made up of 13 amino acids. Germline CDR1 and CDR2: MDHEN and SYDVKM. CDR3 protein: CASSARAAYEQYF. The CDR3 DNA reads TGTGCCAGCAGTGCCAGGGCTGCCTACGAGCAGTACTTC.

This clonotype has just one count. This sequence may be a read error, since a much larger clone differs from it by one base. The chain combines TRBV29-1 with TRBJ2-3; D is perhaps TRBD2 (5 bases). Germline V gives CDR1 SQVTM, CDR2 ANQGSEA. The CDR3 is made up of 12 amino acids. Here the CDR3 DNA reads TGCGGTCTCGCAGTGAGGGATGATACGCAGTATTTT. Its translation is CGLAVRDDTQYF.

The genes are TRBV27 and TRBJ1-2, with D hard to call. The germline CDR1 and CDR2 sequences are MNHEY and SMNVEV (reference sequence). This CDR3 has 15 residues. Trimming took 3 bases from V and 0 from J, leaving 11 bases between them. The CDR3 loop reads CASSLKGRANYGYTF. CDR3 nucleotide sequence: TGTGCCAGCAGTTTGAAAGGACGCGCTAACTATGGCTACACCTTC.

This clonotype has a handful of counts. The gene calls are TRBV4-2 and TRBJ2-3, with TRBD1 identical over 8 bases. CDR3 length: 16 residues. After removal of 3 bases from V and 4 bases from J, the junction contained 9 bases not matched to a gene. The germline gives CDR1 LGHNA, CDR2 YNFKEQ. CDR3 coding DNA: TGTGCCAGCAGCCAGGGACAGGAGGGTTGGCCAGATACGCAGTATTTT. Translation: CASSQGQEGWPDTQYF.

Many counts were recorded for this clonotype. The CDR3 is CASTRDRSSYEQYF. DNA of the CDR3: TGTGCCAGTACCCGAGACAGGTCCTCCTACGAGCAGTACTTC. The V call is TRBV12-3 or TRBV12-4, the J call TRBJ2-7; D is perhaps TRBD1 (6 bases). The V end was cut by 9 bases, the J end by 0 bases, with 15 bases between. This CDR3 contains 14 residues.

The gene calls are TRBV9 and TRBJ2-3, with D perhaps given as TRBD1 or TRBD2 (6 bases each). The germline gives CDR1 SGDLS, CDR2 YYNGEE. The CDR3 sequence is 16 residues long. The ends were cut back, 3 bases at V and 1 base at J, with 15 bases in the middle. The CDR3, as DNA: TGTGCCAGCAGCGCTTCGGGGGCGGGTCGCACAGATACGCAGTATTTT. Its protein is CASSASGAGRTDTQYF.

The rearrangement uses TRBV20-1 and TRBJ2-2, with 11 bases matching TRBD2. V trimming: 6 bases; J trimming: 5 bases; junction bases outside the gene matches: 8. Germline values: CDR1 DFQATT, CDR2 SNEGSKA (reference sequence). The CDR3 has 15 amino acids. In nucleotides, the CDR3 is TGCAGTGCCAATAGCGGGAGGGTATTAACCGGGGAGCTGTTTTTT. Amino acids: CSANSGRVLTGELFF.

This chain links TRBV7-2 with TRBJ1-1; 9 nucleotides align to TRBD1. The V gene's germline CDR1 is SGHTA and CDR2 FQGNSA. V lost 7 bases to trimming and J lost 1 base; unmatched junction nucleotides: 7. The CDR3 loop spans 15 amino acids. For the CDR3, the DNA is TGTGCCAGCAACTTCGGGACAGGGACGAACACTGAAGCTTTCTTT. It encodes CASNFGTGTNTEAFF.